The source of this T cell receptor beta chain is a study of T cell responses to AZD1222 COVID-19 vaccine. Study-wide points: White British donors predominated, females outnumbered males, and clonal diversity was possibly underestimated. Baseline testing showed seropositivity in only five or six AZD1222 recipients.

In this sample, this clone turned up once. Its target is unknown. Libraries were prepared by immunoSEQ multiplex PCR; TCRdb keeps only in-frame clonotypes and omits some of them. The table has roughly 170,000 clones, 94% seen once. The material was peripheral blood, obtained 28 days after the second AZD1222 dose. The sequence was obtained from an adult who received the AZD1222 COVID-19 vaccine.

In DNA form, the CDR3 reads TGTGCCTGGAGTCCAGGGTTTCAGCCCCAGCATTTT. Its translation is CAWSPGFQPQHF. The rearrangement links TRBV30 to TRBJ1-5; the D gene is possibly TRBD1 (5 bases). Trimming left V 2 bases short and J 6 bases short, with 8 bases between. Germline V gene sequence: CDR1 GTSNPN, CDR2 SVGIG (reference sequence). CDR3 length: 12 amino acids.